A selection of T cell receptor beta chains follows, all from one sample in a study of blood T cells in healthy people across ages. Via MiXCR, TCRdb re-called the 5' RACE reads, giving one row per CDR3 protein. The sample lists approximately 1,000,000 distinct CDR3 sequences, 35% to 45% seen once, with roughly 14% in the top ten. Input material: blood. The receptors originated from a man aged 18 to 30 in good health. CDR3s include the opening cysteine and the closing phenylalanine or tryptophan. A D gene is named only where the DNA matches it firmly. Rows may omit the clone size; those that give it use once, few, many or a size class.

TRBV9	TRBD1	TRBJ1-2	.	TGTGCCAGCAGCCTCCCAGCAGGGGGCGGCTACACCTTC	CASSLPAGGGYTF
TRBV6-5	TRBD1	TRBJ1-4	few	TGTGCCAGCAGTTACTCCGGGACAGCTAATGAAAAACTGTTTTTT	CASSYSGTANEKLFF
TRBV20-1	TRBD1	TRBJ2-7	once	TGCAGTGCTGGTCGGACAGGAGTAACGGACGAGCAGTACTTC	CSAGRTGVTDEQYF
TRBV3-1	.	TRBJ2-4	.	TGTGCCAGCAGCCAAGAGCGGCTTTCCAAAAACATTCAGTACTTC	CASSQERLSKNIQYF
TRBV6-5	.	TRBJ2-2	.	TGTGCCAGCAGTTACTCGAAGTACAGGGACACCGGGGAGCTGTTTTTT	CASSYSKYRDTGELFF
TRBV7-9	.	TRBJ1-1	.	TGTGCCAGCAGCTCACAGGGTCGGGACCTCCGCACTGAAGCTTTCTTT	CASSSQGRDLRTEAFF
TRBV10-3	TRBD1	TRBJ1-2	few	TGTGCCATCAGTGAGTCGAGGCCAGGGGGCCAAAACTATGGCTACACCTTC	CAISESRPGGQNYGYTF
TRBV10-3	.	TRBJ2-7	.	TGTGCCATCAGTGGTGGCAGTTCCTACGAGCAGTACTTC	CAISGGSSYEQYF
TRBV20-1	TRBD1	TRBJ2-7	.	TGCAGTGCTAGAGAAGGGACAGACTCCTACGAGCAGTACTTC	CSAREGTDSYEQYF
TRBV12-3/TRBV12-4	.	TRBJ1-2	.	TGTGCCAGCAGTCAAACCCGAGGGGACGGCTACACCTTC	CASSQTRGDGYTF
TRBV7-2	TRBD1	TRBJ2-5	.	TGTGCCAGCAACTTAGTTTCGACAGGGCAGCAAGAGACCCAGTACTTC	CASNLVSTGQQETQYF
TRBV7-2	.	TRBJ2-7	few	TGTGCCAGCAGCTTAGAAGGGAGGATCCACGAGCAGTACTTC	CASSLEGRIHEQYF
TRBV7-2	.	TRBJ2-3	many	TGTGCCAGCAGCTTAGCCAGGACCTTCTCAGATACGCAGTATTTT	CASSLARTFSDTQYF
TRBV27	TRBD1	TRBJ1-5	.	TGTGCCAGCAGGGCATGGGGACAGGCGTCCAATCAGCCCCAGCATTTT	CASRAWGQASNQPQHF
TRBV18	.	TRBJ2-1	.	TGTGCCAGCTCACCGTCGGGCGGGACTCTCTACAATGAGCAGTTCTTC	CASSPSGGTLYNEQFF
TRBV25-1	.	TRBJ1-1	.	TGTGCCAGCAGTACGTGGGGCGGGGGCACTGAAGCTTTCTTT	CASSTWGGGTEAFF
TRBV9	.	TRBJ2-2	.	TGTGCCAGCAGCGTAGCTAGGCAGGTGAACACCGGGGAGCTGTTTTTT	CASSVARQVNTGELFF
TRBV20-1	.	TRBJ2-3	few	TGCAGTGCTAGAGATTCGCGGGATAGCACAGATACGCAGTATTTT	CSARDSRDSTDTQYF
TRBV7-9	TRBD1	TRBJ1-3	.	TGTGCCAGCAGCCCGCGACAGGGGTTATCTGGAAACACCATATATTTT	CASSPRQGLSGNTIYF
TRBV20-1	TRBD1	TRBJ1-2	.	TGCAGTGCAACGACAGGGACGGTCTATGGCTACACCTTC	CSATTGTVYGYTF
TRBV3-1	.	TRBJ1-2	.	TGTGCCTGCAGCCAAGCGGAAAATGGCTACACCTTC	CACSQAENGYTF
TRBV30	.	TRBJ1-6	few	TGTGCCTGGAGTGTATCGTCCAGAGACTCCTATAATTCACCCCTCCACTTT	CAWSVSSRDSYNSPLHF
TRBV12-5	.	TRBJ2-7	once	TGTGCTAGTGGCCCTACAGGGTTCGAGCAGTACTTC	CASGPTGFEQYF
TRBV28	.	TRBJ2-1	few	TGTGCCAGCAGTTTTCGCCCAGAAATTAGTGAGCAGTTCTTC	CASSFRPEISEQFF
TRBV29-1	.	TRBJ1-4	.	TGCGGCGGGGGGGTGTCATCTGAAAAACTGTTTTTT	CGGGVSSEKLFF
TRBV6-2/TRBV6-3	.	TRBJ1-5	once	TGTGCCAGCAGCTGGCGGGACTCCTATCAGCCCCAGCATTTT	CASSWRDSYQPQHF
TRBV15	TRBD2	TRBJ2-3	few	TGTGCCACCAGCAGAGTAGGACTAGCGAACACAGATACGCAGTATTTT	CATSRVGLANTDTQYF
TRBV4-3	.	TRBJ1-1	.	TGCGCCAGCAGCCAAGTTGGGGTAGGTGGGACTGAAGCTTTCTTT	CASSQVGVGGTEAFF
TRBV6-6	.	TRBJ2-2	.	TGTGCCAGCAGTTTAAGGTCCGGGGAGCTGTTTTTT	CASSLRSGELFF
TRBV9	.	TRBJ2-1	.	TGTGCCAGCAGCGTAGGTCAATCCCTCAATGAGCAGTTCTTC	CASSVGQSLNEQFF
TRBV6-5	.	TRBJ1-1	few	TGTGCCAGCAGTTACTCGACGGATGAAGCTTTCTTT	CASSYSTDEAFF
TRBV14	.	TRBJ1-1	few	TGTGCCAGCAGCCCTCAAAGCTGGAGGAACACTGAAGCTTTCTTT	CASSPQSWRNTEAFF